The count of the clone carrying this T cell receptor (beta chain) is one. Its antigen remains unknown. Per germline, CDR1 SQVTM and CDR2 ANQGSEA. Trimming pared 7 bases from V and 5 bases from J, leaving 14 bases between. The CDR3 has 13 amino acids. TCRdb itself ran the reads through MiXCR, one entry per CDR3 protein. The data contain some 800,000 distinct CDR3 sequences, 30% to 35% of them singletons. The entry originates in a study of T cell repertoires in cytomegalovirus infection. The overall study: Matching HLA type and CMV infection were both indicated by public TCR beta signatures.

Points from the study as a whole: Identification of carriers of CMV plus the relevant HLA was performed using cumulative public TCR beta family frequency.

The sequences come from cultured CD8+ T cells from PBMCs, collected from culture after CMV antigen stimulation. The origin of this receptor is a human donor in good health (CMV status not recorded). Some clones in this sample may be carry-over from other donors' samples. J is TRBJ2-2 and V is TRBV29-1; TRBD1 might be the D (6 bases). The CDR3, as DNA: TGCAGCGCCCCCCTAACAGGGACCGGGGAGCTGTTTTTT. Its protein product is CSAPLTGTGELFF.